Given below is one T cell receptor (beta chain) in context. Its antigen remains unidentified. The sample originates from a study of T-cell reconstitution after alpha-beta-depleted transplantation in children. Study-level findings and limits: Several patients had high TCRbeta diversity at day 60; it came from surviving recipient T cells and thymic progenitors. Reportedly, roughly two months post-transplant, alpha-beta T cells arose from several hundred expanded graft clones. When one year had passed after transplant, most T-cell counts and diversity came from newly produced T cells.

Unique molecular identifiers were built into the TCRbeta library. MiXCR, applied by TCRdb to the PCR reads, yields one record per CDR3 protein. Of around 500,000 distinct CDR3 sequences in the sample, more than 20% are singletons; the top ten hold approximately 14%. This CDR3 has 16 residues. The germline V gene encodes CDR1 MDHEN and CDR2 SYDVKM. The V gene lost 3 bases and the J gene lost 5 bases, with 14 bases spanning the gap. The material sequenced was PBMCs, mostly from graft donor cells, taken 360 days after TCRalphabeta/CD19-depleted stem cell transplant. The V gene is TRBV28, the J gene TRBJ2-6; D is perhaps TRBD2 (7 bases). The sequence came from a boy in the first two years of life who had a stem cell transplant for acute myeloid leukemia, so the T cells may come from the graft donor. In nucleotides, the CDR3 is TGTGCCAGCAGTTTTCCGGGGGGCCACAGGGCCAACGTCCTGACTTTC. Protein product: CASSFPGGHRANVLTF.